A selection of T cell receptor beta chains follows, all from one sample in a study of monozygotic twins with inflammatory bowel disease. Reprocessing the 5' RACE reads, TCRdb reports a single entry for every CDR3 protein and omits DNA. The sample holds 200,000 to 250,000 distinct CDR3 sequences. The sequenced sample was blood. All receptors come from a human donor with ulcerative colitis or Crohn's disease, or a healthy co-twin of an affected twin (not recorded which). Each CDR3 is given with its conserved first and last residue.

TRBJ2-7	TRBV5-4	CASSAGGQMEYF
TRBJ2-1	TRBV5-1	CASSLVRDWDEQFF
TRBJ1-1	TRBV11-2	CASSPLGGPVKTEAFF
TRBJ2-3	TRBV5-1	CASSPGTGYTDTQYF
TRBJ1-2	TRBV20-1	CSAGPGTGGGYTF
TRBJ1-1	TRBV5-1	CASSLASGKGEAFF
TRBJ2-3	TRBV19	CASRWTGNTDTQYF
TRBJ2-1	TRBV5-1	CASSLTGISYNEQFF
TRBJ1-1	TRBV7-9	CASSLRPEMNTEAFF
TRBJ2-7	TRBV15	CATSRRTSDEQYF
TRBJ1-5	TRBV18	CASSRGRDQPQHF
TRBJ2-1	TRBV5-1	CASSSTSGGTEQFF
TRBJ1-4	TRBV4-2	CASSQDDVDSTLNNEKLFF
TRBJ1-2	TRBV5-1	CASSLESANYGYTF
TRBJ2-1	TRBV24-1	CATSGVTGTGKSNEQFF
TRBJ1-2	TRBV29-1	CSVVSHYGYTF
TRBJ2-3	TRBV5-8	CASSLLGYRVGTDTQYF
TRBJ1-5	TRBV3-1	CASSQENQPQHF
TRBJ2-3	TRBV7-2	CASSLSSHTDTQYF
TRBJ2-1	TRBV3-1	CASSRGGDEQFF
TRBJ1-2	TRBV5-4	CASSLGGQSLGYTF
TRBJ1-6	TRBV10-3	CAISESRTDRGNGSPLHF
TRBJ2-1	TRBV4-1	CASSITGLAGDEQFF
TRBJ1-1	TRBV14	CASSQVSFERTEAFF
TRBJ2-3	TRBV20-1	CSAPAGPHVTDTQYF
TRBJ2-3	TRBV27	CASSFLRGGSDTQYF
TRBJ2-1	TRBV7-9	CASSPGTISYNEQFF
TRBJ1-5	TRBV7-9	CASSFGREDQPQHF
TRBJ2-5	TRBV19	CASSIGVSPGWETQYF
TRBJ1-1	TRBV20-1	CSARDTWVTEAFF
TRBJ2-7	TRBV18	CASSPNEEQYF
TRBJ1-1	TRBV12-3/TRBV12-4	CASSFARVNTEAFF
TRBJ2-3	TRBV15	CATSRDPPGRGPGTDTQYF
TRBJ1-3	TRBV7-9	CASRSSRGSGNTIYF
TRBJ1-2	TRBV5-1	CASSLGDGNYGYTF
TRBJ2-3	TRBV5-1	CASSLGEPSTDTQYF
TRBJ2-1	TRBV12-3/TRBV12-4	CASSLGTFEQFF
TRBJ2-7	TRBV2	CASSHGQGKYEQYF
TRBJ1-2	TRBV6-5	CASSYTDTGVGYTF
TRBJ1-6	TRBV11-2	CASSLSDSPLHF
TRBJ2-1	TRBV19	CASSPGSRGVYNEQFF
TRBJ2-3	TRBV20-1	CSARRGTSGGAKDTQYF
TRBJ2-7	TRBV6-1	CASSSAGGRDEQYF
TRBJ1-1	TRBV5-5	CASTFQRGGSTEAFF
TRBJ1-5	TRBV6-6	CATGAVIQPQHF
TRBJ1-2	TRBV5-1	CASKWTGTNYGYTF
TRBJ1-6	TRBV16	CASSRGSYNSPLHF
TRBJ1-6	TRBV12-3/TRBV12-4	CASRLREGANSPLHF
TRBJ1-2	TRBV12-3/TRBV12-4	CASRPLGGGVRGYTF